Detailed here is one TCR beta chain. Its antigen remains unknown. The data belong to a study of blood T cells in healthy people across ages. Study-wide results and caveats: Naive T cell percentage strongly correlated with TCR beta diversity. Estimates based on one million T cells were treated as lower bounds.

PCR was performed a second time for 7 to 11 cycles using a sample-barcoded 5' primer and a J-beta primer mix. A tag from a template-switch adaptor with 12 random nucleotides marked each cDNA molecule. A single record per CDR3 protein comes from TCRdb applying MiXCR to the 5' RACE reads. The sample lists 450,000 to 700,000 distinct CDR3 sequences, 25% to 30% occurring once. Trimming shortened V by 1 base and J by 2 bases, and 15 bases separated the two germline ends. The length of the CDR3 is 17 residues. Germline V gene data show CDR1 as MGHRA and CDR2 as YSYEKL. Sequenced: blood. This sequence joins TRBV4-1 and TRBJ1-5; D remains unclear. The TCR originated in a woman aged 70-85 years in good health. As DNA, the CDR3 is TGCGCCAGCAGCCAAGCTACTGGGAGGAGGGGCAATCAGCCCCAGCATTTT. It translates to CASSQATGRRGNQPQHF.